This TCR beta chain is drawn from a study of blood T cell repertoires in COVID-19 (dated by TCRdb to about 2020). Background on the whole study: Collaborator samples came from the United States, Italy and Spain and covered acute and convalescent phases of COVID-19. The prospective study material was composed of cDNA or gDNA derived from T cells, B-cell-depleted T cells, or PBMCs. Subjects who had been exposed to COVID-19, were actively infected with it, or had recovered from it provided the deeply sampled blood TCRbeta repertoires that made up the dataset. The repertoires were released in a freely available public database meant as a resource for research on the immune response to SARS-CoV-2. The samples were drawn from two sources: the first 160 participants of the ongoing ImmuneRACE study, and about 1,300 subjects contributed by 6 global collaborators. A de-identified subject ID, COVID-19 status, age in years and sex were almost always included in the sample metadata. HLA class I and class II types, where available, came from metadata supplied by the sample provider rather than from assay-based typing. The paper as a whole reports these results and caveats: Clinical and demographic metadata were provided uncurated, with the amount varying by source and participant.

This clone was detected only a few times. This clone's antigen is unknown. The junction departs from germline at one end; a sequencing error may be responsible. From the cysteine up to the phenylalanine, the CDR3 has a length of 14 residues. CDR3 DNA only is kept here, 42 bases in frame from base 1. The germline V gene provides CDR1 SGHRS and CDR2 YFSETQ. Each collaborating institution followed its own protocols to collect whole blood in K2EDTA tubes. For TCRbeta analysis, collaborators shipped samples in one of three forms: frozen whole blood, isolated PBMCs, or DNA extracted from either of those sample types. TCRbeta CDR3 regions were amplified from genomic DNA using the immunoSEQ Assay, a bias-controlled multiplex PCR. Processing in the source paper ran as follows. Within the assay, amplification of reference gene primers was used to estimate how many nucleated cells each sample contained. To quantify the absolute abundance of each unique TCRbeta CDR3 rearrangement, sequence reads were collapsed and filtered. For each sample, productive Simpson clonality was calculated by taking the square root of Simpson's diversity index across productive rearrangements. TCRdb retrieved this table from immuneACCESS and kept in-frame rearrangements only. Not all clones are present; in checked studies, unresolved V genes account for under half, and no reason is known for the remainder. V and J calls and clone size are as listed in that table; D and trimming were resolved from the DNA. Within this sample are over 95,000 clones, with about 85% of them counted one time only. The ten biggest clones cover less than 2% of the sample.

The rearrangement combines TRBV5-1 with TRBJ1-4; the D gene assignment is ambiguous. The receptor was isolated from a man aged 45-65 years with acute or convalescent COVID-19. Sequenced material: peripheral blood. The CDR3 here reads CASRISSGNEKLFF. The DNA sequence follows: TGCGCCAGCAGGATTTCTAGTGGTAATGAAAAGCTGTTTTTT. The full variable domain, completed from the reference TRBV5-1 and TRBJ1-4 proteins outside the CDR3, reads KAGVTQTPRYLIKTRGQQVTLSCSPISGHRSVSWYQQTPGQGLQFLFEYFSETQRNKGNFPGRFSGRQFSNSRSEMNVSTLELGDSALYLCASRISSGNEKLFFGSGTQLSVL.